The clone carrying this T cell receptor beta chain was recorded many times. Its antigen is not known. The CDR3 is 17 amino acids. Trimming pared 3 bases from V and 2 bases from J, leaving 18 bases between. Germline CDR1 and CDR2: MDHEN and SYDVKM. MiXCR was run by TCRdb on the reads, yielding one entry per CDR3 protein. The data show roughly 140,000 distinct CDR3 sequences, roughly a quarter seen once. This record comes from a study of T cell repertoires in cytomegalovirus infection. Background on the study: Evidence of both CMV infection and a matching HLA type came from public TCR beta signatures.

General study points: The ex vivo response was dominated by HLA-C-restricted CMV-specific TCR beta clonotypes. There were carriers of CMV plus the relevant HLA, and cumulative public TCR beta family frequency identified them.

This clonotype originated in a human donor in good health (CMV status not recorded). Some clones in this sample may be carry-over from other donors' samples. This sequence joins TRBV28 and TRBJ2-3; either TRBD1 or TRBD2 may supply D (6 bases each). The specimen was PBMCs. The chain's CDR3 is CASSFPEGGSHTDTQYF. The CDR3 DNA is TGTGCCAGCAGTTTTCCCGAGGGGGGTTCCCACACAGATACGCAGTATTTT.